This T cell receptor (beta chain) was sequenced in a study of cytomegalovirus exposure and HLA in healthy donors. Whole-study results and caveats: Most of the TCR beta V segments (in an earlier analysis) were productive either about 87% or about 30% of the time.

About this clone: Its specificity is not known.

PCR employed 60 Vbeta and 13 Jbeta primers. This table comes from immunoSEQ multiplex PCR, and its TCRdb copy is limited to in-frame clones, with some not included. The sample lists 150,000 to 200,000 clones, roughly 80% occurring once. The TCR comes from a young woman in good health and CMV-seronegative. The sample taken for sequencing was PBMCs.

CDR3 sequence reads: CASSLGGPEKLFF. CDR3 sequence (DNA): TGCGCCAGCAGCTTGGGAGGGCCGGAAAAACTGTTTTTT. The chain is built from TRBV5-1 and TRBJ1-4; D call uncertain. Deletions cut 0 bases from V and 8 bases from J, with 8 bases between. The CDR3 runs 13 residues. Germline V lookup: CDR1 SGHRS, CDR2 YFSETQ.